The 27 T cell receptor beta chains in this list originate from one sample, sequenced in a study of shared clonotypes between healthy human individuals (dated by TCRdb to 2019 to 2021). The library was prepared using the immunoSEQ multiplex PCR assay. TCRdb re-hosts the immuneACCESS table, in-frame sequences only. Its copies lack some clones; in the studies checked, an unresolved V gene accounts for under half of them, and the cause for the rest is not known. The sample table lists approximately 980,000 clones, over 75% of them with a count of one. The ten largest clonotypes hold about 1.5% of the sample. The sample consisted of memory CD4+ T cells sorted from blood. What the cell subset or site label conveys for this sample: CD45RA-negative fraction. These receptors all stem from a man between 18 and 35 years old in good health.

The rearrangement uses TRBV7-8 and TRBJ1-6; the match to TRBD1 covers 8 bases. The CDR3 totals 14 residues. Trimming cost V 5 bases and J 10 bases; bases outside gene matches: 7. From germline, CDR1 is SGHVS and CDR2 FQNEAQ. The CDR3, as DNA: TGTGCCAGCAGCGCGGGACAGGTGGTCTCACCCCTCCACTTT. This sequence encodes CASSAGQVVSPLHF.

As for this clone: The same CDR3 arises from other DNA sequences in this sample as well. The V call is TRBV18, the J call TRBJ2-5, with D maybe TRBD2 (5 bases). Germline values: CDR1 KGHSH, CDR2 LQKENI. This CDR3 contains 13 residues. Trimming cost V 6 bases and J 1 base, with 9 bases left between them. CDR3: CASSGGSQETQYF. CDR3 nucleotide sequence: TGTGCCAGCTCCGGTGGGAGCCAAGAGACCCAGTACTTC.

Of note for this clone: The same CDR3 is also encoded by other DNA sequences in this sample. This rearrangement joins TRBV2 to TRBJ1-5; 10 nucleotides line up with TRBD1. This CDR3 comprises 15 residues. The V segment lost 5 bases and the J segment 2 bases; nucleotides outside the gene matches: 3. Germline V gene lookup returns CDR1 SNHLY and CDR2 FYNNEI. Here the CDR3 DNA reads TGTGCCAGCAGTCCTGGGACAGGGGGCAATCAGCCCCAGCATTTT. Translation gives CASSPGTGGNQPQHF.

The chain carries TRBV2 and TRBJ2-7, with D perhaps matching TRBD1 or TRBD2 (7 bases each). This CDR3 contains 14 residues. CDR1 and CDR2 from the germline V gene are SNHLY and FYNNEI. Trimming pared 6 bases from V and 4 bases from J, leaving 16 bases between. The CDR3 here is CASRGGGQSYEQYF. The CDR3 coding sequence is TGTGCCAGCAGGGGCGGGGGACAGAGTTACGAGCAGTACTTC.

CDR3 sequence: CASREGGMNTEAFF. CDR3 nucleotide sequence: TGTGCCAGCAGGGAGGGTGGGATGAACACTGAAGCTTTCTTT. The chain uses TRBV2 and TRBJ1-1; D call uncertain. There are 14 residues in the CDR3. The V gene lost 6 bases and the J gene lost 0 bases, with 11 bases spanning the gap. Germline V CDR1 and CDR2: SNHLY, FYNNEI.

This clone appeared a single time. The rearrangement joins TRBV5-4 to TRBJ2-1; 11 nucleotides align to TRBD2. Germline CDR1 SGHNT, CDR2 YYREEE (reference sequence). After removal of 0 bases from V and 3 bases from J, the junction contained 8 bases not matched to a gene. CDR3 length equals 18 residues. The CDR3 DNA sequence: TGTGCCAGCAGCTTGGTGACTAGCGGGGTAACTCACTACAATGAGCAGTTCTTC. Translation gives CASSLVTSGVTHYNEQFF.

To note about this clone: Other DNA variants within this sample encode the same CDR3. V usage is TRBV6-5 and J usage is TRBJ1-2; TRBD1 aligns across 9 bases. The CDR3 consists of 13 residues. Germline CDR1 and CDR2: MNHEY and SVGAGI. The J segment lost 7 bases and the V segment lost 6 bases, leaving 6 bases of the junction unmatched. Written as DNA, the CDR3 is TGTGCCAGCAGCACACAGGGGGCGGGTGGCTACACCTTC. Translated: CASSTQGAGGYTF.

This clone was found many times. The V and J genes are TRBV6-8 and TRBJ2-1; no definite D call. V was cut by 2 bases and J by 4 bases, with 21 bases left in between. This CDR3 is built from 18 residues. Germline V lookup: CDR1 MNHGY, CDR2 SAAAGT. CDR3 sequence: CASSYPYYMIKGYNEQFF. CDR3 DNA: TGTGCCAGCAGTTACCCCTACTACATGATAAAAGGTTACAATGAGCAGTTCTTC.

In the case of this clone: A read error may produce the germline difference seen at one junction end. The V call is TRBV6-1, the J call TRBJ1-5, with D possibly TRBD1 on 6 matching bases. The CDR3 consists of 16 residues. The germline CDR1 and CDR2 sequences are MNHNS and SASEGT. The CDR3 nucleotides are TGTGCCAGCAATGAAGCTACAGGGTATAGCAATCAGCCCCAGCATTTT. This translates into CASNEATGYSNQPQHF.

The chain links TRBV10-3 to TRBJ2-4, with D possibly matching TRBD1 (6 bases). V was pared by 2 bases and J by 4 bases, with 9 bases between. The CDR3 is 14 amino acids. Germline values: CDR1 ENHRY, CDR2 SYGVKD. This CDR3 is CAISEAQGKNIQYF. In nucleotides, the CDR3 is TGTGCCATCAGTGAGGCCCAGGGGAAAAACATTCAGTACTTC.

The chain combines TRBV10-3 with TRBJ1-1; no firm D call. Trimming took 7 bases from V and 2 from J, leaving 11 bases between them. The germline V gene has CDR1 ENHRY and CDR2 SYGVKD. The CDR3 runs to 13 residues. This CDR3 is CAITRTKNTEAFF. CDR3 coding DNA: TGTGCCATCACTCGGACTAAAAACACTGAAGCTTTCTTT.

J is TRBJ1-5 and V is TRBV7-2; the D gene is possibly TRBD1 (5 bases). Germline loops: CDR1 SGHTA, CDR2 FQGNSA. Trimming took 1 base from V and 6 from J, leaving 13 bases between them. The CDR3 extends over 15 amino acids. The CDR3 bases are TGTGCCAGCAGCTTAGTATCGGGGGTGAGTCAGCCCCAGCATTTT. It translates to CASSLVSGVSQPQHF.

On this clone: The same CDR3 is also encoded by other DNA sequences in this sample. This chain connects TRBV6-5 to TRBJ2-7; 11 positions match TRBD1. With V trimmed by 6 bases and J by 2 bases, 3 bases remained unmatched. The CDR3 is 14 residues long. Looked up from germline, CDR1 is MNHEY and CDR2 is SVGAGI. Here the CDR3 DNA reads TGTGCCAGCAGGGGGACAGGGGGGACCTACGAGCAGTACTTC. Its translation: CASRGTGGTYEQYF.

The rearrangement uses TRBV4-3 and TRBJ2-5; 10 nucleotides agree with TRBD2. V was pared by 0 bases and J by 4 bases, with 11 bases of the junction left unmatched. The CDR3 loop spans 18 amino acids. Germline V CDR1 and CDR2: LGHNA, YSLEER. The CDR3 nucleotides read TGCGCCAGCAGCCAAGATGTGGGGCTAGCGGGAGATAGAGAGACCCAGTACTTC. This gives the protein CASSQDVGLAGDRETQYF.

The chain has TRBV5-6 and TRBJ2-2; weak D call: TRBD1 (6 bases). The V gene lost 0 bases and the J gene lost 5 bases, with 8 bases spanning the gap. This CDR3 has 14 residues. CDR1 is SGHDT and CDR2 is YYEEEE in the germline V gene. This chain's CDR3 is CASSLEGGTGELFF. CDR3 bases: TGTGCCAGCAGCTTGGAAGGGGGTACCGGGGAGCTGTTTTTT.

The DNA for the CDR3 is TGTGCCAGCAGCTTAAGATCTAGCGGGGTAAGGTCAGAGCAGTACTTC. It encodes CASSLRSSGVRSEQYF. J is TRBJ2-7 and V is TRBV5-6; 9 bases align to TRBD2. V trimming: 2 bases; J trimming: 7 bases; junction bases outside the gene matches: 13. The CDR3 has 16 residues. Germline V gene data show CDR1 as SGHDT and CDR2 as YYEEEE.

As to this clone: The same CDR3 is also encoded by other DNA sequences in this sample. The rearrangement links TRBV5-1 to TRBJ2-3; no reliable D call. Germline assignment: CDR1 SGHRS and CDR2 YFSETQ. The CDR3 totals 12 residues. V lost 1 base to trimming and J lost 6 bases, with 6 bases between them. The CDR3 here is CASSLPTDTQYF. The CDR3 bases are TGCGCCAGCAGCTTGCCCACGGATACGCAGTATTTT.

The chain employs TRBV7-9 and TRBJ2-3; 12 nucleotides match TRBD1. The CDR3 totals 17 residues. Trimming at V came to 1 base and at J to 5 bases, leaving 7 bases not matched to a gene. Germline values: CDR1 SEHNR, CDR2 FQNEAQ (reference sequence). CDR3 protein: CASSLGSGQGAKDTQYF. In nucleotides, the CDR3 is TGTGCCAGCAGCTTAGGTTCGGGACAGGGGGCAAAAGATACGCAGTATTTT.

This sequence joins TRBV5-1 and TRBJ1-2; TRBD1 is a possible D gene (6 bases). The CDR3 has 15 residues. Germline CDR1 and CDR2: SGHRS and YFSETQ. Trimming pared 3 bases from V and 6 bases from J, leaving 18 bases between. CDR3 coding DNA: TGCGCCAGCAGCTGGAGAATACAGGGTGAGGATGGCTACACCTTC. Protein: CASSWRIQGEDGYTF.

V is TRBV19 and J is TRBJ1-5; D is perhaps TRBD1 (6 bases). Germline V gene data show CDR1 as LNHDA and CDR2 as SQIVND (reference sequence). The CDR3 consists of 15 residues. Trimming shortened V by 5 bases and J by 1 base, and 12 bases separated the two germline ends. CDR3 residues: CASSLDSWSNQPQHF. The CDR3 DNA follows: TGTGCCAGTAGTTTGGACAGTTGGAGCAATCAGCCCCAGCATTTT.

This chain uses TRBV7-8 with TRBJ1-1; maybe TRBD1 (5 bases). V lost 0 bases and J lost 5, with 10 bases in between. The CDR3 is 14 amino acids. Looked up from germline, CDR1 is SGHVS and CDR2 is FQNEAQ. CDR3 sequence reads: CASSLAGGQTEAFF. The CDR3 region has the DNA TGTGCCAGCAGCTTAGCTGGGGGTCAAACTGAAGCTTTCTTT.

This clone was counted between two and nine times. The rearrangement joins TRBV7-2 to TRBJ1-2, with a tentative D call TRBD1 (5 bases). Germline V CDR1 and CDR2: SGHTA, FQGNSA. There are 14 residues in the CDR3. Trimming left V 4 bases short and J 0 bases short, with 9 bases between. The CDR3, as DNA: TGTGCCAGCAGCTCCAGGGAAGCTAACTATGGCTACACCTTC. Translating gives CASSSREANYGYTF.

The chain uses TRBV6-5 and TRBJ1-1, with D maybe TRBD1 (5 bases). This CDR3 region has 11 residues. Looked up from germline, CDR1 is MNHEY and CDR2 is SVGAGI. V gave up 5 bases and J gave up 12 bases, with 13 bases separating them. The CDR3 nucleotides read TGTGCCAGCAGTACAGGTTTAAGGTCTTTCTTT. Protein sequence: CASSTGLRSFF.

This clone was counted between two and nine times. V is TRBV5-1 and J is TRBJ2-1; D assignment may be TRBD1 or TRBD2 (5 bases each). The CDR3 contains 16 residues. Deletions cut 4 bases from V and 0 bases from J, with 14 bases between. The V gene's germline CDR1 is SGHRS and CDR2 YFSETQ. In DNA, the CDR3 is TGCGCCAGCAGCCAAACCGGGACGGGCTCCTACAATGAGCAGTTCTTC. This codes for CASSQTGTGSYNEQFF. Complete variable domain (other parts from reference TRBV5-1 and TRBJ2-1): KAGVTQTPRYLIKTRGQQVTLSCSPISGHRSVSWYQQTPGQGLQFLFEYFSETQRNKGNFPGRFSGRQFSNSRSEMNVSTLELGDSALYLCASSQTGTGSYNEQFFGPGTRLTVL.

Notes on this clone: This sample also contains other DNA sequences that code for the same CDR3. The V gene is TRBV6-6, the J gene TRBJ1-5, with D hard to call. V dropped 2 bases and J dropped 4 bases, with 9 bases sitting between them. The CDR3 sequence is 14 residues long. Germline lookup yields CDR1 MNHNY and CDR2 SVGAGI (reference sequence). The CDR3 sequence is CASSYGEGNQPQHF. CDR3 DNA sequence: TGTGCCAGCAGTTACGGAGAGGGAAATCAGCCCCAGCATTTT.

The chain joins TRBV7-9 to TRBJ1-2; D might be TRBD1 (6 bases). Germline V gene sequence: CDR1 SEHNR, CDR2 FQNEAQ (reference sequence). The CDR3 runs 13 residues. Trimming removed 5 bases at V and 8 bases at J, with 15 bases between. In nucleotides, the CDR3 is TGTGCCAGCAGCACCACAGGGTGGCAGGGCTACACCTTC. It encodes CASSTTGWQGYTF.

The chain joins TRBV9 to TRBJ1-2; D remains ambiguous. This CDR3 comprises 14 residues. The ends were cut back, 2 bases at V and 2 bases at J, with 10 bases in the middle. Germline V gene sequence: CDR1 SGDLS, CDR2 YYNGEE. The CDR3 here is CASSVNGMNYGYTF. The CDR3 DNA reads TGTGCCAGCAGCGTTAATGGGATGAACTATGGCTACACCTTC.